This passage covers 7 T cell receptor beta chains from one sample sequenced in a study of T cell repertoires in cytomegalovirus infection. TCRdb re-called the reads through MiXCR, storing one row per CDR3 protein. The profile shows about 150,000 distinct CDR3 sequences, 32% of them singletons. No antigen has been identified for these receptors. This sample comprised CD8+ T cells from cultured PBMCs, obtained from culture after CMV antigen stimulation. All receptors come from a human donor in good health (CMV status not recorded). Some clones in this sample may be carry-over from other donors' samples.

This clonotype was seen ten or more times. This sequence joins TRBV7-9 and TRBJ1-5; D ambiguous. The length of the CDR3 is 12 residues. Germline CDR1 is SEHNR and CDR2 is FQNEAQ (reference sequence). V was pared by 5 bases and J by 5 bases, with 7 bases between. The CDR3 sequence: CASSGSYQPQHF. The CDR3 region has the DNA TGTGCCAGCAGCGGGAGCTATCAGCCCCAGCATTTT.

This clonotype has a handful of counts. V is TRBV12-3 or TRBV12-4 and J is TRBJ2-1; 8 bases line up with TRBD2. This CDR3 has 13 residues. Losses at the gene ends were 5 bases for V and 7 bases for J; bases not matched to a gene: 4. The CDR3 spells CASSPSGPNEQFF. The CDR3 region has the DNA TGTGCCAGCAGTCCTAGCGGGCCTAATGAGCAGTTCTTC.

This clonotype appeared a few times. The chain is built from TRBV2 and TRBJ1-2; D is unclear. The CDR3 length is 16 residues. The germline V and J ends were trimmed by 0 bases and 1 base, with 12 bases remaining between them. Germline-derived CDR1 and CDR2 are SNHLY and FYNNEI. The CDR3, as DNA: TGTGCCAGCAGTGAAGCTTTGGGCAGACTTAACTATGGCTACACCTTC. The encoded protein is CASSEALGRLNYGYTF.

The rearrangement links TRBV12-3 or TRBV12-4 to TRBJ2-2; D remains ambiguous. The CDR3 is made up of 13 amino acids. V was clipped by 6 bases and J by 10 bases, with 15 bases between them. The CDR3 spells CASRTMTTEELFF. Here the CDR3 DNA reads TGTGCCAGCAGGACGATGACAACGGAGGAGCTGTTTTTT.

This chain uses TRBV9 with TRBJ2-2, with D tentatively TRBD1 (5 bases). Germline CDR1 and CDR2: SGDLS and YYNGEE. V shed 7 bases and J shed 2 bases, with 9 bases lying between them. The CDR3 has 13 residues. CDR3 DNA sequence: TGTGCCAGCGAGACAGCCAACACCGGGGAGCTGTTTTTT. It specifies CASETANTGELFF.

The table lists this clonotype with a count of one. V usage is TRBV6-5 and J usage is TRBJ2-7, with TRBD1 as a possible D gene (5 bases). Trimming removed 2 bases at V and 2 bases at J, with 7 bases between. The CDR3 sequence is 13 residues long. Germline V gene sequence: CDR1 MNHEY, CDR2 SVGAGI. The CDR3 sequence is CASSYDRTYEQYF. The CDR3 DNA follows: TGTGCCAGCAGTTACGACAGAACCTACGAGCAGTACTTC.

The V gene is TRBV6-6, the J gene TRBJ2-1, with a possible D match to TRBD2 (6 bases). V was cut by 5 bases and J by 8 bases, with 19 bases left in between. The V gene's germline CDR1 is MNHNY and CDR2 SVGAGI (reference sequence). The CDR3 length is 15 residues. CDR3 in amino acids: CASSNRGLRIDEQFF. The DNA for the CDR3 is TGTGCCAGCAGTAACCGGGGACTCCGCATCGATGAGCAGTTCTTC.